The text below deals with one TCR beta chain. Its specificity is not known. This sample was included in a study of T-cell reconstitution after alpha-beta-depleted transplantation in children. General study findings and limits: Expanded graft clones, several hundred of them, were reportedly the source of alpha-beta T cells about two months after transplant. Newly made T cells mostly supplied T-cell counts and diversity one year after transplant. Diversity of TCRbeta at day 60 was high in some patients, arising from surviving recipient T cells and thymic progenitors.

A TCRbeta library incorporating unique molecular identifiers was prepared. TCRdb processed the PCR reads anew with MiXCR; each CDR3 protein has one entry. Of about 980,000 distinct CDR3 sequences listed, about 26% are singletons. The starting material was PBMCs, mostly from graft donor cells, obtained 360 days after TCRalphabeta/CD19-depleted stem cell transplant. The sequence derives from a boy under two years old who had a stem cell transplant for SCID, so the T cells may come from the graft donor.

CDR3 bases: TGTGCCAGCAGTGTCCGACAGGAAAGGAATCAGCCCCAGCATTTT. Translating it yields CASSVRQERNQPQHF. The chain employs TRBV6-1 and TRBJ1-5; TRBD1 might be the D (6 bases). The V and J ends lost 4 bases and 4 bases respectively, with 14 bases between them. The V gene's germline CDR1 is MNHNS and CDR2 SASEGT. The CDR3 totals 15 residues.